Listed below are T cell receptor beta chains from one sample, sequenced in a study of CD8 T cell repertoires and HIV-1 epitope variants. No cognate antigen is known for these TCRs. This table comes from immunoSEQ multiplex PCR, and its TCRdb copy is limited to in-frame clones, with some not included. The data hold some 4,400 clones, with about 64% observed a single time. The material sequenced was cultured CD8+ T cells derived from PBMCs. Source of these receptors: a male donor with HIV. Each CDR3 is given with its conserved first and last residue. Fields, in order: V gene, clone size, D gene, J gene, CDR3 protein, CDR3 DNA. The D gene is left open where the match is weak. Clone sizes are given selectively: once, few, many, or a class where the clone is expanded.

v_call: TRBV2; clone_size: few; d_call: TRBD2; j_call: TRBJ2-7; cdr3_aa: CASSTGLAGVGASEQYF; cdr3_nt: TGTGCCAGCAGTACGGGACTAGCGGGAGTGGGCGCCTCCGAGCAGTACTTC
v_call: TRBV7-9; clone_size: -; d_call: -; j_call: TRBJ1-4; cdr3_aa: CASSLVGTEKLFF; cdr3_nt: TGTGCCAGCAGCTTAGTGGGAACTGAAAAACTGTTTTTT
v_call: TRBV2; clone_size: -; d_call: -; j_call: TRBJ2-7; cdr3_aa: CASSRQVSYEQYF; cdr3_nt: TGTGCCAGCAGTCGGCAGGTATCGTACGAGCAGTACTTC
v_call: TRBV18; clone_size: -; d_call: -; j_call: TRBJ1-1; cdr3_aa: CASSPFPDNTEAFF; cdr3_nt: TGTGCCAGCTCACCATTTCCAGATAACACTGAAGCTTTCTTT
v_call: TRBV27; clone_size: -; d_call: TRBD2; j_call: TRBJ2-1; cdr3_aa: CASSPESGGSYNEQFF; cdr3_nt: TGTGCCAGCAGTCCGGAGAGCGGGGGCTCCTACAATGAGCAGTTCTTC
v_call: TRBV7-9; clone_size: few; d_call: TRBD1; j_call: TRBJ1-4; cdr3_aa: CASSFPGQPNEKLFF; cdr3_nt: TGTGCCAGCAGCTTTCCGGGACAGCCTAATGAAAAACTGTTTTTT
v_call: TRBV5-6; clone_size: few; d_call: -; j_call: TRBJ1-1; cdr3_aa: CASSPGGGDSTEAFF; cdr3_nt: TGTGCCAGCAGCCCGGGGGGAGGGGACTCCACTGAAGCTTTCTTT
v_call: TRBV28; clone_size: -; d_call: -; j_call: TRBJ1-2; cdr3_aa: CASSLMPGGLQDNYGYTF; cdr3_nt: TGTGCCAGCAGTTTAATGCCCGGGGGCCTGCAAGATAACTATGGCTACACCTTC
v_call: TRBV4-1; clone_size: -; d_call: -; j_call: TRBJ1-1; cdr3_aa: CASSQGGSTEAFF; cdr3_nt: TGCGCCAGCAGCCAAGGAGGGAGCACTGAAGCTTTCTTT
v_call: TRBV5-1; clone_size: -; d_call: -; j_call: TRBJ1-6; cdr3_aa: CASSLGETSYNSPLHF; cdr3_nt: TGCGCCAGCAGCTTGGGGGAAACCTCCTATAATTCACCCCTCCACTTT
v_call: TRBV19; clone_size: medium-sized; d_call: TRBD1; j_call: TRBJ2-6; cdr3_aa: CASGTGGSGANVLTF; cdr3_nt: TGTGCCAGTGGGACAGGGGGCTCTGGGGCCAACGTCCTGACTTTC
v_call: TRBV9; clone_size: -; d_call: -; j_call: TRBJ2-1; cdr3_aa: CASSSGGLDEQFF; cdr3_nt: TGTGCCAGCAGCTCCGGGGGGCTGGATGAGCAGTTCTTC
v_call: TRBV7-9; clone_size: -; d_call: -; j_call: TRBJ2-5; cdr3_aa: CASSLETQYF; cdr3_nt: TGTGCCAGCAGCTTAGAGACCCAGTACTTC
v_call: TRBV4-2; clone_size: medium-sized; d_call: -; j_call: TRBJ2-7; cdr3_aa: CASSPTGGRDEQYF; cdr3_nt: TGTGCCAGCAGCCCTACAGGCGGGCGGGACGAGCAGTACTTC
v_call: TRBV2; clone_size: -; d_call: -; j_call: TRBJ1-4; cdr3_aa: CASSEGRANEKLFF; cdr3_nt: TGTGCCAGCAGTGAGGGCAGGGCTAATGAAAAACTGTTTTTT
v_call: TRBV7-9; clone_size: -; d_call: TRBD1; j_call: TRBJ1-1; cdr3_aa: CASSLVQGGAEAFF; cdr3_nt: TGTGCCAGCAGCTTAGTCCAGGGGGGCGCTGAAGCTTTCTTT